The subject of this entry is one T cell receptor beta chain. Its antigen is unknown. No much larger clone is present one base from it, and per-base qualities are unavailable. The data originate from a study of CD8 T cells in Susac syndrome (dated by TCRdb to between 2018 and 2021). About the full investigation: Among the sequenced Susac syndrome patients, over five had clinically active disease and under 10 were in clinical remission. At the time of blood withdrawal, Susac syndrome patients were either therapy-naive, taking corticosteroids (with some also receiving IVIg), or on IVIg alone. Whether CD8+ T cell activation and differentiation in Susac syndrome was antigen driven was tested using repertoire sequencing.

Peripheral blood CD8+ and CD4+ T cells from healthy donors, Susac syndrome patients and multiple sclerosis patients were profiled by high-throughput TCR beta sequencing. The Susac syndrome patients fulfilled recently defined diagnostic criteria for either definite or probable disease. Bulk CD8+ and CD4+ T cells were purified magnetically by negative isolation, whereas CD8+ TEMRA cells were enriched by FACS. Blood was drawn into EDTA tubes, processed within 24 hours, and PBMCs were isolated by density gradient centrifugation. PBMCs intended for TCR sequencing were frozen in liquid nitrogen and were later thawed in a 37 degrees C water bath. A purity of at least 90% was achieved for sorted or isolated CD4+, CD8+ and CD8+ TEMRA cells. Here is what the overall study found, with its caveats: The TCR sequencing and HLA analysis was acknowledged to have included a relatively small number of individuals. In the CD4+ T cell repertoire of Susac syndrome patients, clonal expansion was not detected.

The germline V gene sets CDR1 to SGHRS and CDR2 to YFSETQ. A distance of 16 bases separates the germline ends of V and J, which lose 3 bases and 0 bases respectively. The CDR3 contains 16 residues, cysteine and phenylalanine counted. Only CDR3 DNA is held: 48 bases, read in frame from base 1. RNA was extracted with the RNeasy kit and roughly 0.5 to 1 ug was reverse transcribed using random hexamers. The immunoSEQ multiplex PCR assay, covering 54 Vbeta and 13 Jbeta segments, was used to amplify TCR beta CDR3 regions. PCR amplification bias was corrected using a synthetic template baseline for primer optimization and computational correction. The authors processed their data as follows. Reads were annotated to V, D and J genes per IMGT and analyzed with immunoSEQ Analyzer, keeping only productive sequences. Clonality was computed as one minus Shannon entropy normalized by log2 of the number of productive unique sequences. Public and private clones were assessed among the 100 most prevalent clones of each patient and control. Clones were defined as Susac-specific if absent from the healthy and MS cohorts, from 1052 published viral clones and from other ImmuneACCESS disease sequences. TCRdb reworked the public reads: Q25 trimming with fastp, MiXCR clone assembly, productive beta chains retained. When rows share a CDR3 protein, they turn into one entry using the most common DNA and genes. The V and J calls, along with clone size, are taken from TCRdb and not from the paper's own processing. The sample table holds 150,000 to 160,000 distinct CDR3 sequences, of which approximately 96% were seen once. The ten largest clones represent 0.16% of the sample.

This sequence uses TRBV5-1 and TRBJ2-7; the D gene is possibly TRBD1, with 6 bases matching. The receptor's source is a human donor with Susac syndrome. Sample: CD4+ T cells from PBMCs. In nucleotides, the sequence is TGCGCCAGCAGCTCCAATAAGGGGGTAACCTCCTACGAGCAGTACTTC. Translation gives CASSSNKGVTSYEQYF.